This entry is about one TCR beta chain. Its antigen is undetermined. Clones were sequenced by immunoSEQ multiplex PCR, and TCRdb holds only the in-frame ones, with some missing. This sample has roughly 45,000 clones, with around 89% found just once. These data originate in a study of neoadjuvant nivolumab and ipilimumab in lung cancer. Notes on the study in general: TCR receptors were sequenced in few samples. TCR clonality did not significantly correlate with pathologic tumor regression.

CDR3 length: 17 residues. CDR1 and CDR2 (germline): SGHTA, FQGNSA. V dropped 1 base and J dropped 6; count of bases not matched to a gene: 11. The specimen comprised blood, sampled before neoadjuvant nivolumab, alone or with ipilimumab. The J gene is TRBJ2-7, the V gene TRBV7-2; 11 bases are a match to TRBD2. This TCR derives from an adult with non-small cell lung cancer. Some clones in this sample may be carry-over from other donors' samples. The CDR3 DNA reads TGTGCCAGCAGCTTAGAGGGGACTAGCGGACCCTGGGTCGAGCAGTACTTC. Protein product: CASSLEGTSGPWVEQYF.